This T cell receptor (beta chain) is drawn from a study of blood T cell repertoires in COVID-19. At the level of the study: Acute and convalescent COVID-19 samples came from the United States, Italy and Spain. PBMCs, B-cell-depleted T cells, or T cells were the source of the cDNA or gDNA that made up the material.

In the authors' workflow: Amplification of reference gene primers provided the estimated nucleated cell counts. Only in-frame clones appear in the TCRdb table, and some are missing; sequencing was by immunoSEQ multiplex PCR. V, J and clone size reflect that table, while D and trimming were determined from the DNA. This sample has around 300,000 clones; around four fifths occur once, and the top ten carry around 4%. The CDR3 is 11 residues long. Deletions cut 5 bases from V and 6 bases from J, with 9 bases between. CDR1 and CDR2 (germline): DFQATT, SNEGSKA (reference sequence). Sequenced input: peripheral blood. The clonotype originates from a woman aged 45-65 years with active or convalescent COVID-19. The gene calls are TRBV20-1 and TRBJ2-3; D gene ambiguous. The CDR3 nucleotides read TGCAGTGCTCTTATGTCGGATACGCAGTATTTT. Translation: CSALMSDTQYF.